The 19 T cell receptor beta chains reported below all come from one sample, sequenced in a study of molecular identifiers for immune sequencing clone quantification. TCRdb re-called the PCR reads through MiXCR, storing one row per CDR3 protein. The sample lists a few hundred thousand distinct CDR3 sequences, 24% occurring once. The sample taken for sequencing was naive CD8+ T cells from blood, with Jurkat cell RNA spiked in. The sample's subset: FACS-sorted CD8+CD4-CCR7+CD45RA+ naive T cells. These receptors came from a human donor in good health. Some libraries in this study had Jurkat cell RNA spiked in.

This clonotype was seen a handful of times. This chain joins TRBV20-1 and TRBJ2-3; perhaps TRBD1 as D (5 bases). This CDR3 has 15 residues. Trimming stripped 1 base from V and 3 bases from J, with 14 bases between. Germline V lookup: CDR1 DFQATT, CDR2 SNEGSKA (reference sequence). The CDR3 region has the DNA TGCAGTGCTAGAGCTCCCAGGGTTTGGACAGATACGCAGTATTTT. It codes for CSARAPRVWTDTQYF.

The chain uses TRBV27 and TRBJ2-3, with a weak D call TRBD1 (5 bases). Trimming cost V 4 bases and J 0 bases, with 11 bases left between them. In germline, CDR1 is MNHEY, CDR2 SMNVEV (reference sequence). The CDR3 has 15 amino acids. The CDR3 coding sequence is TGTGCCAGCAGTTATGTGACAGTTAGCACAGATACGCAGTATTTT. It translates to CASSYVTVSTDTQYF.

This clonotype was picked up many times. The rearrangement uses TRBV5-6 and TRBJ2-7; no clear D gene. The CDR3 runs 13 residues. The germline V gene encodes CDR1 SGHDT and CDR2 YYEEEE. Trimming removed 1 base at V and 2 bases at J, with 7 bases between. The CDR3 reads CASSLTMPYEQYF. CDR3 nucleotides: TGTGCCAGCAGCTTGACCATGCCCTACGAGCAGTACTTC. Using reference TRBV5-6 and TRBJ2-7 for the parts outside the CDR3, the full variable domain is DAGVTQSPTHLIKTRGQQVTLRCSPKSGHDTVSWYQQALGQGPQFIFQYYEEEERQRGNFPDRFSGHQFPNYSSELNVNALLLGDSALYLCASSLTMPYEQYFGPGTRLTVT.

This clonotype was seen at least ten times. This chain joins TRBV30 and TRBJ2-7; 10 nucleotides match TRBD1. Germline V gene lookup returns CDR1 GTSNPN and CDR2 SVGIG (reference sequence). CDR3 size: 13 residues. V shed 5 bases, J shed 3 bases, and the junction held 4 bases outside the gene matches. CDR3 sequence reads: CAWARTGGYEQYF. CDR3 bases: TGTGCCTGGGCCCGGACAGGGGGCTACGAGCAGTACTTC. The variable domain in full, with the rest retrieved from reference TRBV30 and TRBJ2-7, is SQTIHQWPATLVQPVGSPLSLECTVEGTSNPNLYWYRQAAGRGLQLLFYSVGIGQISSEVPQNLSASRPQDRQFILSSKKLLLSDSGFYLCAWARTGGYEQYFGPGTRLTVT.

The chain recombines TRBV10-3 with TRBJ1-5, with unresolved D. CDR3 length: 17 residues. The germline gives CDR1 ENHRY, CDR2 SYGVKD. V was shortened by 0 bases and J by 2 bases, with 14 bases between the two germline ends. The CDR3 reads CAISESEAAPGNQPQHF. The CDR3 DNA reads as TGTGCCATCAGTGAGTCAGAGGCAGCGCCGGGCAATCAGCCCCAGCATTTT.

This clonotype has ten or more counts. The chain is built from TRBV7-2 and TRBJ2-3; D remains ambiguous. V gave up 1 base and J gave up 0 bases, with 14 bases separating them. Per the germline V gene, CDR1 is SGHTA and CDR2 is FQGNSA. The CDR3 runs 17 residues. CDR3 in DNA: TGTGCCAGCAGCTTAGGCGTGCGCGGAACTAGCACAGATACGCAGTATTTT. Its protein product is CASSLGVRGTSTDTQYF.

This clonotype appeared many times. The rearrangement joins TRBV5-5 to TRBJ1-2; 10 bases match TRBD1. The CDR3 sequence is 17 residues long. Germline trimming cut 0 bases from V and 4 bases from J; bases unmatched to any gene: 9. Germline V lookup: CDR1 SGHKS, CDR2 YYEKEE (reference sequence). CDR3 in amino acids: CASSLDGTGVYGYGYTF. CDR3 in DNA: TGTGCCAGCAGCTTGGATGGGACAGGGGTGTATGGCTATGGCTACACCTTC.

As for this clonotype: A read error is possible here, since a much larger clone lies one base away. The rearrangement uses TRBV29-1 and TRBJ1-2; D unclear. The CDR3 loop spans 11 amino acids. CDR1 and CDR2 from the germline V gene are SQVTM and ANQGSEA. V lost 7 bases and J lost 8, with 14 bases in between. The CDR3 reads CSALGQVGYTF. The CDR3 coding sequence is TGCAGCGCCCTAGGCCAGGTCGGCTACACCTTC.

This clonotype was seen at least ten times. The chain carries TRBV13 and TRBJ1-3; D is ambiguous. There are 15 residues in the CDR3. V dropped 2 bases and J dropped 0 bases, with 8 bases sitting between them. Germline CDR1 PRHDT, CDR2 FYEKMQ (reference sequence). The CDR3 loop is CASSLSPFSGNTIYF. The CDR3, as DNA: TGTGCCAGCAGCTTATCCCCCTTCTCTGGAAACACCATATATTTT.

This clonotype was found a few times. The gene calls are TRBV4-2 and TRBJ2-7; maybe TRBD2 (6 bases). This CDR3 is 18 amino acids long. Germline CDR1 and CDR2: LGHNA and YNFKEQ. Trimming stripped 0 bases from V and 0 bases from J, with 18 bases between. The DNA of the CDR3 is TGTGCCAGCAGCCAAGATGCCACGGGGGTAGCGGCCTCCTACGAGCAGTACTTC. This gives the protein CASSQDATGVAASYEQYF.

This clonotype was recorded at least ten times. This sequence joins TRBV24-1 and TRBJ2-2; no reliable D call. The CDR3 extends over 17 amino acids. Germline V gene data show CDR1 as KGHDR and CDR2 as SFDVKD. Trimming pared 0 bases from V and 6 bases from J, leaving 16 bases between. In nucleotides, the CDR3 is TGTGCCACCAGTGATTTGGGGGAAACCACCTCCCCCGGGGAGCTGTTTTTT. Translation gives CATSDLGETTSPGELFF.

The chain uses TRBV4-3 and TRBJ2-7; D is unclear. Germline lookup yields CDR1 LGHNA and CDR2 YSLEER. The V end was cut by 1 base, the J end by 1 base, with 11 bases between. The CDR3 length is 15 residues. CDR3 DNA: TGCGCCAGCAGCCAAGGATCCAGCCGGTCCTACGAGCAGTACTTC. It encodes CASSQGSSRSYEQYF.

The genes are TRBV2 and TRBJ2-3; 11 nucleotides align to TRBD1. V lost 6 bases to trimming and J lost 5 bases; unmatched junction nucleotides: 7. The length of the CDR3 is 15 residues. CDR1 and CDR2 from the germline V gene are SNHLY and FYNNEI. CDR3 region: CASRSWDRGGDTQYF. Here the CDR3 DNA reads TGTGCCAGCAGGTCGTGGGACAGGGGGGGAGATACGCAGTATTTT.

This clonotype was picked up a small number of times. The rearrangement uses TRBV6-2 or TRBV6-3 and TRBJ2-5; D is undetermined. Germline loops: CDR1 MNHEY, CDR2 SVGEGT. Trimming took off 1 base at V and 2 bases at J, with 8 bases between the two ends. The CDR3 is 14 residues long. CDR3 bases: TGTGCCAGCAGTTACTGGCAGAAGCAAGAGACCCAGTACTTC. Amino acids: CASSYWQKQETQYF.

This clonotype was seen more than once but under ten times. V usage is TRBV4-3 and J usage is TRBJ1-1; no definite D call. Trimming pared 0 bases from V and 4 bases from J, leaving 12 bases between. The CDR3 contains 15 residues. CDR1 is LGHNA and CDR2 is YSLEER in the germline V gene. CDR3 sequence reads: CASSQEFQPGTEAFF. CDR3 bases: TGCGCCAGCAGCCAAGAATTTCAGCCGGGCACTGAAGCTTTCTTT.

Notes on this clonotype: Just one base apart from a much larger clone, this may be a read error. In DNA, the CDR3 is TGTGCCGCCAGTGGGACAGTTTACAATGAGCAGTTCTTC. Its translation: CAASGTVYNEQFF. The chain employs TRBV24-1 and TRBJ2-1; 7 bases are shared with TRBD1. The CDR3 length is 13 residues. Germline assignment: CDR1 KGHDR and CDR2 SFDVKD.

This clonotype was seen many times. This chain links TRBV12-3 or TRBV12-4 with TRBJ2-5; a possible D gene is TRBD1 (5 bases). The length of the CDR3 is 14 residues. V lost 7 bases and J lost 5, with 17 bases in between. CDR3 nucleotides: TGTGCCAGCACGTTCCTAGGGGCGGTGGAGACCCAGTACTTC. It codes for CASTFLGAVETQYF.

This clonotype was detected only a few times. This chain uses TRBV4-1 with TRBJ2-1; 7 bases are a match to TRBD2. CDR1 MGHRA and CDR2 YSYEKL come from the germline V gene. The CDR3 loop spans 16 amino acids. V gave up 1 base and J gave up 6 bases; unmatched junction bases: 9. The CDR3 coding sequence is TGCGCCAGCAGCCAAGCTGGCGGGAGTTTGATCAATGAGCAGTTCTTC. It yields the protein CASSQAGGSLINEQFF.

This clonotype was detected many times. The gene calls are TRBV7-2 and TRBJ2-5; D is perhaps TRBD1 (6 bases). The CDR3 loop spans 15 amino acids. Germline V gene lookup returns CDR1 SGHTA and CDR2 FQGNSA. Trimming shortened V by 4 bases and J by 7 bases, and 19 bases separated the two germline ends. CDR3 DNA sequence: TGTGCCAGCAGCTCCCCCCGGACAGCCAAGGGGACCCAGTACTTC. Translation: CASSSPRTAKGTQYF.